This TCR beta chain was obtained from a study of OX40 agonist ivuxolimab in advanced cancers. TCRdb keeps only in-frame clones here, not all; method: immunoSEQ multiplex PCR. Of around 60,000 clones listed, over 75% are singletons. Exclusion applied to patients with autoimmune disease history or systemic immunosuppression. Blood samples were obtained at baseline, cycle 4 day 1, and cycle 7 day 1. Details on this clone: Its antigen is unknown.

CDR1 is SQVTM, CDR2 ANQGSEA, per germline. The CDR3 covers 14 residues. The germline V and J ends were trimmed by 0 bases and 5 bases, with 10 bases remaining between them. Study-level points and caveats: Low normalized T-cell clonal expansion was additionally recorded for some nonresponders. Among T cells, CD8+ cells averaged more expanded clones than CD4+ cells.

The TCR originated in an adult with an advanced solid tumor such as melanoma, head and neck, liver or kidney cancer. Here the sequenced sample was CD4+ or CD8+ T cells sorted from blood, taken in a trial of the OX40 agonist ivuxolimab. The gene calls are TRBV29-1 and TRBJ2-2, with D unresolved. The CDR3 DNA is TGCAGCGTTGAAGATCCCTCGGCTACCGGGGAGCTGTTTTTT. This sequence encodes CSVEDPSATGELFF.